Presented here are 8 T cell receptor beta chains from one specimen sequenced in a study of technical replicates of blood from a few donors (dated by TCRdb to 2015 to 2018). Libraries were made using the immunoSEQ multiplex PCR assay. TCRdb's version of the immuneACCESS table is confined to in-frame rearrangements and falls short of the full clone set. An unresolved V gene accounts for under half of the shortfall where checked; the remainder is of unknown origin. The sample records almost 90,000 clones, about 94% of which are singletons. The ten largest clonotypes hold 0.2% to 0.25% of the sample. The sequenced sample consisted of T cells isolated from PBMCs. Source of these receptors: a human donor in good health.

The chain combines TRBV12-5 with TRBJ1-1; 8 bases are a match to TRBD1. Per germline, CDR1 LGHNT and CDR2 FRNRAP. V was pared by 7 bases and J by 4 bases, with 5 bases of the junction left unmatched. The CDR3 extends over 13 amino acids. CDR3 region: CASVLTGGTEAFF. The CDR3 coding sequence is TGTGCTAGTGTTCTCACAGGGGGCACTGAAGCTTTCTTT.

CDR3 coding DNA: TGTGCCAGCAGCGTAGCTACGGAGTCACCCCTCCACTTT. Translated, it gives CASSVATESPLHF. The rearrangement uses TRBV9 and TRBJ1-6; D is uncertain. Germline V CDR1 and CDR2: SGDLS, YYNGEE. The CDR3 contains 13 residues. With 0 bases removed from V and 10 bases from J, the gap between germline ends came to 8 bases.

The chain is built from TRBV4-1 and TRBJ2-4; 7 nucleotides align to TRBD2. The germline gives CDR1 MGHRA, CDR2 YSYEKL. J lost 9 bases, V lost 3 bases, and 20 bases had no gene match. The CDR3 has 18 residues. CDR3 sequence (DNA): TGCGCCAGCAGCCAGTCCTCACTAGCGCCGGGAACCGGCGGCATTCAGTACTTC. Translating gives CASSQSSLAPGTGGIQYF.

The chain carries TRBV13 and TRBJ2-1, with 7 nucleotides matching TRBD1. CDR1 is PRHDT, CDR2 FYEKMQ, per germline (reference sequence). The length of the CDR3 is 14 residues. V shed 7 bases, J shed 8 bases, and the junction held 11 bases outside the gene matches. The CDR3 DNA follows: TGTGCCAGCAACTTTAGGACAGGAACCCATGAGCAGTTCTTC. This sequence encodes CASNFRTGTHEQFF. Full variable domain (rest looked up from reference TRBV13 and TRBJ2-1): AAGVIQSPRHLIKEKRETATLKCYPIPRHDTVYWYQQGPGQDPQFLISFYEKMQSDKGSIPDRFSAQQFSDYHSELNMSSLELGDSALYFCASNFRTGTHEQFFGPGTRLTVL.

This sequence joins TRBV20-1 and TRBJ2-1; no definite D call. The CDR3 has 11 amino acids. Germline V CDR1 and CDR2: DFQATT, SNEGSKA (reference sequence). Trimming took off 3 bases at V and 8 bases at J, with 8 bases between the two ends. CDR3 sequence reads: CSARSIYEQFF. The CDR3 DNA follows: TGCAGTGCTAGGAGTATCTATGAGCAGTTCTTC.

A word on this clone: Germline and junction disagree at one end, which may indicate a read error. V is TRBV5-6 and J is TRBJ2-7; 9 nucleotides match TRBD1. CDR3 length equals 11 residues. Germline CDR1 is SGHDT and CDR2 is YYEEEE. The CDR3 sequence: CASSLGTGALF. CDR3 coding DNA: TGTGCCAGCAGCTTGGGGACAGGGGCTCTCTTC.

V and J are TRBV19 and TRBJ2-5, with 7 bases lining up with TRBD2. V trimming: 2 bases; J trimming: 5 bases; junction bases outside the gene matches: 5. The germline V gene has CDR1 LNHDA and CDR2 SQIVND (reference sequence). This CDR3 comprises 14 residues. The CDR3 nucleotides are TGTGCCAGTAGTATATCAGCGGGAAGGGAGACCCAGTACTTC. Translation: CASSISAGRETQYF.

The V gene is TRBV28, the J gene TRBJ2-1, with TRBD2 as a possible D gene (6 bases). CDR3 size: 11 residues. Germline V gene sequence: CDR1 MDHEN, CDR2 SYDVKM. V lost 7 bases and J 8 bases, leaving 9 bases between the germline ends. CDR3: CASNWGDEQFF. The CDR3 DNA follows: TGTGCCAGCAATTGGGGGGATGAGCAGTTCTTC.